This TCR beta chain stems from a study of blood T cell repertoires in COVID-19. The wider study: Donors in the United States, Italy and Spain gave samples during acute or convalescent COVID-19. PBMCs, B-cell-depleted T cells, or T cells were the source of the cDNA or gDNA that made up the material.

The CDR3 is made up of 17 amino acids. With 3 bases removed from V and 3 bases from J, the gap between germline ends came to 17 bases. From germline, CDR1 is LGHDT and CDR2 YNNKEL (reference sequence). Only in-frame clones appear in the TCRdb table, and some are missing; sequencing was by immunoSEQ multiplex PCR. The sample contains 300,000 or so clones, under 95% of which appear only once. This sequence was found in a man in his sixties who had recovered from COVID-19. Sequenced: PBMCs or T cells enriched from blood (not recorded which). This chain links TRBV3-1 (or the pseudogene TRBV3-2) with TRBJ2-2, with a tentative D call TRBD2 (5 bases). Here the CDR3 DNA reads TGTGCCAGCAGCCAGACCGGAGGCACAACTGACACCGGGGAGCTGTTTTTT. It yields the protein CASSQTGGTTDTGELFF.